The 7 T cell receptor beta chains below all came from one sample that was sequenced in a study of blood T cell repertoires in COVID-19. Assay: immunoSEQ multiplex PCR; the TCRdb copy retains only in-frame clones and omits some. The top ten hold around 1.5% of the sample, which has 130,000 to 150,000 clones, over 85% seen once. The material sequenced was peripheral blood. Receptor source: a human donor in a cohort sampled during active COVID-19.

In DNA, the CDR3 is TGTGCCAGCAGCCAAGACCCGTCGGGGGGGGACTATGGCTACACCTTC. Residues: CASSQDPSGGDYGYTF. The rearrangement links TRBV3-1 (or the pseudogene TRBV3-2) to TRBJ1-2, with D perhaps TRBD1 (5 bases). Germline loops: CDR1 LGHDT, CDR2 YNNKEL (reference sequence). The length of the CDR3 is 16 residues. Trimming shortened V by 0 bases and J by 3 bases, and 14 bases separated the two germline ends.

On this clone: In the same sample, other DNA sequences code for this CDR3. The CDR3 DNA reads TGCGCCAGCAGCCTACAGGGGCAAGAGACCCAGTACTTC. Amino acids: CASSLQGQETQYF. The J gene is TRBJ2-5, the V gene TRBV5-1; TRBD1 aligns across 7 bases. Per germline, CDR1 SGHRS and CDR2 YFSETQ. The CDR3 loop spans 13 amino acids. V lost 4 bases, J lost 2 bases, and 2 bases stayed unmatched.

This chain's CDR3 is CATTGTSFTGELFF. As DNA, the CDR3 is TGTGCCACCACCGGGACTAGCTTCACCGGGGAGCTGTTTTTT. The chain links TRBV19 to TRBJ2-2, with 9 positions matching TRBD2. The CDR3 sequence is 14 residues long. J was trimmed by 4 bases and V by 10 bases; bases with no gene match: 7. CDR1 LNHDA and CDR2 SQIVND come from the germline V gene (reference sequence).

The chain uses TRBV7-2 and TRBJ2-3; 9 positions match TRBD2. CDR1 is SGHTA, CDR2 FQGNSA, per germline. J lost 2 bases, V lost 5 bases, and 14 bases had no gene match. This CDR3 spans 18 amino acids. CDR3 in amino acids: CASSAVLRGGYYTDTQYF. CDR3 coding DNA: TGTGCCAGCAGCGCGGTGTTGCGGGGGGGCTATTACACAGATACGCAGTATTTT. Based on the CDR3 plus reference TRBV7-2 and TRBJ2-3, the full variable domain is GAGVSQSPSNKVTEKGKDVELRCDPISGHTALYWYRQSLGQGLEFLIYFQGNSAPDKSGLPSDRFSAERTGGSVSTLTIQRTQQEDSAVYLCASSAVLRGGYYTDTQYFGPGTRLTVL.

The CDR3 sequence is CASTPRPSGEDTQYF. CDR3 nucleotides: TGTGCCAGCACCCCTCGCCCTAGCGGGGAAGATACGCAGTATTTT. V and J are TRBV9 and TRBJ2-3; the match to TRBD2 covers 9 bases. Germline CDR1 and CDR2: SGDLS and YYNGEE. V gave up 6 bases and J gave up 5 bases; unmatched junction bases: 10. The CDR3 is 15 amino acids.

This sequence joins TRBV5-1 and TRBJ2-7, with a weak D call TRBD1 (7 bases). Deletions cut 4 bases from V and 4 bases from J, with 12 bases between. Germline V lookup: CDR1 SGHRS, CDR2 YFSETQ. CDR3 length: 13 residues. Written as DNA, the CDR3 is TGCGCCAGCAGCCCACCAGGGGGGTACGAGCAGTACTTC. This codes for CASSPPGGYEQYF.

The CDR3 reads CSASTHRGRRGNQPQHF. CDR3 nucleotide sequence: TGCAGTGCTAGTACCCACAGGGGGCGAAGGGGCAATCAGCCCCAGCATTTT. This chain joins TRBV20-1 and TRBJ1-5; 9 bases fit TRBD1. The CDR3 covers 17 residues. CDR1 is DFQATT, CDR2 SNEGSKA, per germline (reference sequence). V shed 3 bases, J shed 2 bases, and the junction held 11 bases outside the gene matches.